This paragraph reports one T cell receptor (beta chain). What it recognizes is unknown. An end of the junction differs from the germline gene, which may be a read error. This sample was taken from a study of T cells in Graves' hyperthyroidism and ophthalmopathy. Study observations and caveats: Blood also showed most of the thyroid clonotypes that were expanded above 0.001. The model foresaw ophthalmopathy a median around 6 months prior to onset. A model of 13 V-J features distinguished ophthalmopathy from stable hyperthyroidism.

Regions amplified from RNA transcripts were the TCR beta CDR3 regions. The HTBI set primed first-round TCR CDR3 RT-PCR. TCRdb re-analysed the multiplex PCR reads in MiXCR, keeping a single row per CDR3 protein. The sample has hundreds of thousands of distinct CDR3 sequences, roughly 45% seen once; the top ten hold less than 8.5%. Material: peripheral blood or thyroid tissue (not recorded which). The receptor's source is an adult man with Graves' disease, either hyperthyroidism or ophthalmopathy (not recorded which).

The CDR3 sequence: CAIRTGTAVSF. The DNA of the CDR3 is TGTGCCATCAGGACAGGGACGGCCGTTTCCTTC. The chain employs TRBV10-3 and TRBJ2-5; 7 positions match TRBD1. The germline CDR1 and CDR2 sequences are ENHRY and SYGVKD. This CDR3 is 11 amino acids long.